These 24 T cell receptor beta chains were sequenced from one sample in a study of blood T cell repertoires in COVID-19. Produced via immunoSEQ multiplex PCR; TCRdb's table is partial and in-frame only. The sample carries under 100,000 clones, about four fifths recorded once. The sample comprised peripheral blood. Receptors were obtained from a man aged 55 to 70 with acute or convalescent COVID-19.

This sequence joins TRBV7-9 and TRBJ1-2; 8 bases align to TRBD1. The germline CDR1 and CDR2 sequences are SEHNR and FQNEAQ (reference sequence). The trim removed 5 bases at V and 2 bases at J, leaving 1 base unmatched. This CDR3 spans 13 amino acids. CDR3 in DNA: TGTGCCAGCAGCGGGACAGGCAACTATGGCTACACCTTC. Its translation is CASSGTGNYGYTF.

This clone occurred once. The chain combines TRBV5-1 with TRBJ2-3, with 9 bases aligning to TRBD2. Germline CDR1 and CDR2: SGHRS and YFSETQ. CDR3 length: 15 amino acids. V dropped 4 bases and J dropped 2; count of bases not matched to a gene: 5. CDR3 region: CASSLGTSPTDTQYF. The CDR3 nucleotides are TGCGCCAGCAGCCTGGGGACTAGCCCCACAGATACGCAGTATTTT.

This chain connects TRBV18 to TRBJ2-5, with 9 bases identical to TRBD1. Germline V CDR1 and CDR2: KGHSH, LQKENI. Germline trimming cut 2 bases from V and 5 bases from J; bases unmatched to any gene: 6. The CDR3 length is 15 residues. The CDR3 loop reads CASSPGQGFFETQYF. CDR3 DNA sequence: TGTGCCAGCTCACCAGGACAGGGGTTTTTCGAGACCCAGTACTTC.

This chain joins TRBV7-9 and TRBJ1-2; D ambiguous. The CDR3 covers 12 residues. V was trimmed by 1 base and J by 5 bases, leaving 5 bases between them. Per the germline V gene, CDR1 is SEHNR and CDR2 is FQNEAQ (reference sequence). Here the CDR3 reads CASSLDSYGYTF. CDR3 nucleotides: TGTGCCAGCAGCTTAGACAGTTATGGCTACACCTTC.

The CDR3 sequence is CASIPPSASEQFF. For the CDR3, the DNA is TGTGCCAGCATTCCACCCTCCGCCAGTGAGCAGTTCTTC. V gene TRBV5-6 combines with J gene TRBJ2-1; D ambiguous. Germline values: CDR1 SGHDT, CDR2 YYEEEE. V was clipped by 6 bases and J by 9 bases, with 16 bases between them. This CDR3 spans 13 amino acids.

The chain joins TRBV7-3 to TRBJ2-5; no reliable D call. Trimming stripped 4 bases from V and 4 bases from J, with 16 bases between. This CDR3 has 15 residues. Germline assignment: CDR1 SGHTA and CDR2 FQGTGA. The CDR3 sequence is CASSSNPSRPETQYF. DNA of the CDR3: TGTGCCAGCAGCTCTAACCCCTCGAGGCCAGAGACCCAGTACTTC. The full variable domain, with the rest looked up from reference TRBV7-3 and TRBJ2-5, is GAGVSQTPSNKVTEKGKYVELRCDPISGHTALYWYRQSLGQGPEFLIYFQGTGAADDSGLPNDRFFAVRPEGSVSTLKIQRTERGDSAVYLCASSSNPSRPETQYFGPGTRLLVL.

The chain uses TRBV6-6 and TRBJ1-1; D ambiguous. V lost 6 bases to trimming and J lost 5 bases, with 16 bases between them. The germline gives CDR1 MNHNY, CDR2 SVGAGI (reference sequence). This CDR3 region has 14 residues. The CDR3 is CASRTELTRTEAFF. Here the CDR3 DNA reads TGTGCCAGCAGGACGGAACTAACAAGAACTGAAGCTTTCTTT.

The V and J genes are TRBV4-2 and TRBJ2-2, with 10 nucleotides matching TRBD2. The germline V gene encodes CDR1 LGHNA and CDR2 YNFKEQ. Trimming took 4 bases from V and 4 from J; bases not matched to a gene: 12. There are 18 residues in the CDR3. As DNA, the CDR3 is TGTGCCAGCAGCCGCCTACCCCTAGCGGGGGAGGGCACCGGGGAGCTGTTTTTT. It translates to CASSRLPLAGEGTGELFF.

The chain is built from TRBV11-3 and TRBJ1-4; TRBD1 agrees at 8 bases. Germline lookup yields CDR1 SGHNT and CDR2 YENEEA. The CDR3 runs 13 residues. V was clipped by 5 bases and J by 8 bases; unmatched bases: 4. Here the CDR3 reads CASSKRTGEKLFF. CDR3 coding DNA: TGTGCCAGCAGCAAACGGACAGGGGAAAAACTGTTTTTT. The variable domain in full, with the rest retrieved from reference TRBV11-3 and TRBJ1-4, is EAGVVQSPRYKIIEKKQPVAFWCNPISGHNTLYWYLQNLGQGPELLIRYENEEAVDDSQLPKDRFSAERLKGVDSTLKIQPAELGDSAVYLCASSKRTGEKLFFGSGTQLSVL.

The rearrangement uses TRBV6-1 and TRBJ2-1; TRBD1 matches at 10 bases. CDR3 length: 15 amino acids. Germline V gives CDR1 MNHNS, CDR2 SASEGT. With V trimmed by 3 bases and J by 7 bases, 6 bases remained unmatched. Written as DNA, the CDR3 is TGTGCCAGCAGTGATATGGGACAGGGGAGGAATGAGCAGTTCTTC. Protein product: CASSDMGQGRNEQFF.

The J gene is TRBJ2-1, the V gene TRBV9, with a possible D match to TRBD1 (7 bases). The CDR3 covers 15 residues. Germline CDR1 reads SGDLS; CDR2 reads YYNGEE. V was pared by 3 bases and J by 4 bases, with 14 bases between. The CDR3 region has the DNA TGTGCCAGCAGCGCCACAGGGGCGGGGTACAATGAGCAGTTCTTC. Translating gives CASSATGAGYNEQFF.

The chain combines TRBV6-1 with TRBJ2-5, with a tentative D call TRBD2 (5 bases). Germline V lookup: CDR1 MNHNS, CDR2 SASEGT. The CDR3 contains 15 residues. Trimming shortened V by 2 bases and J by 3 bases, and 13 bases separated the two germline ends. The CDR3 DNA reads TGTGCCAGCAGTGAATACTCGGCCGGGAAAGAGACCCAGTACTTC. Its protein product is CASSEYSAGKETQYF.

The J gene is TRBJ2-1, the V gene TRBV6-4; 8 positions agree with TRBD2. CDR3 length equals 19 residues. V was clipped by 0 bases and J by 6 bases; unmatched bases: 16. Germline V lookup: CDR1 MRHNA, CDR2 SNTAGT. The CDR3 DNA follows: TGTGCCAGCAGTGACTCGATACTTGCCCGGGGGGGCCGTCGCAATGAGCAGTTCTTC. It is translated as CASSDSILARGGRRNEQFF.

The rearrangement joins TRBV7-8 to TRBJ2-2; D perhaps matches TRBD2 (5 bases). The CDR3 loop spans 14 amino acids. The germline V gene encodes CDR1 SGHVS and CDR2 FQNEAQ. With 5 bases removed from V and 6 bases from J, the gap between germline ends came to 13 bases. CDR3 protein: CASSLPSRAGELFF. CDR3 nucleotides: TGTGCCAGCAGCCTACCTTCGAGGGCCGGGGAGCTGTTTTTT.

The chain joins TRBV12-3 or TRBV12-4 to TRBJ2-1; no definite D call. Trimming left V 1 base short and J 10 bases short, with 8 bases between. The CDR3 spans 12 residues. DNA for the CDR3: TGTGCCAGCAGTTTAGGTGGGCGCGAGCAGTTCTTC. It translates to CASSLGGREQFF.

The genes are TRBV24-1 and TRBJ2-7; D is unclear. CDR3 size: 10 residues. V was pared by 8 bases and J by 6 bases, with 7 bases between. CDR1 is KGHDR and CDR2 is SFDVKD in the germline V gene. CDR3 sequence: CATKRGEQYF. The DNA for the CDR3 is TGTGCCACCAAGAGAGGCGAGCAGTACTTC.

The V and J genes are TRBV11-3 and TRBJ1-1, with D tentatively TRBD1 (6 bases). The CDR3 sequence is 13 residues long. Germline CDR1 reads SGHNT; CDR2 reads YENEEA. V shed 2 bases and J shed 5 bases, with 9 bases lying between them. CDR3 sequence (DNA): TGTGCCAGCAGCTTATCACAGGGAACTGAAGCTTTCTTT. Encoded protein: CASSLSQGTEAFF.

This clone has only a few counts. V gene TRBV19 combines with J gene TRBJ2-3; 8 nucleotides agree with TRBD2. With 1 base clipped from V and 6 bases from J, the junction kept 6 bases outside the gene matches. The CDR3 consists of 15 residues. Germline V lookup: CDR1 LNHDA, CDR2 SQIVND (reference sequence). Written as DNA, the CDR3 is TGTGCCAGTAGTATAGGGGGGACTAGTTTTGATACGCAGTATTTT. It is translated as CASSIGGTSFDTQYF.

This sequence joins TRBV14 and TRBJ2-7; D remains unclear. Per the germline V gene, CDR1 is SGHDN and CDR2 is FVKESK. The ends were cut back, 1 base at V and 7 bases at J, with 8 bases in the middle. This CDR3 has 12 residues. CDR3 residues: CASSQAFREQYF. CDR3 nucleotide sequence: TGTGCCAGCAGCCAAGCTTTCCGGGAGCAGTACTTC.

V and J are TRBV7-9 and TRBJ2-2, with a possible D match to TRBD1 (6 bases). V lost 11 bases and J lost 4, with 17 bases in between. The CDR3 covers 14 residues. Germline V CDR1 and CDR2: SEHNR, FQNEAQ (reference sequence). This CDR3 reads CAPADRTGTGELFF. In nucleotides, the CDR3 is TGTGCCCCCGCAGACAGGACGGGCACCGGGGAGCTGTTTTTT.

This rearrangement joins TRBV6-1 to TRBJ2-7, with 9 bases identical to TRBD2. This CDR3 has 14 amino acids. Trimming at V came to 7 bases and at J to 5 bases, leaving 9 bases not matched to a gene. The germline CDR1 and CDR2 sequences are MNHNS and SASEGT. This CDR3 reads CASTSLAGGHEQYF. In nucleotides, the CDR3 is TGTGCCAGCACTTCACTAGCGGGCGGCCACGAGCAGTACTTC.

The CDR3 DNA sequence: TGTGCCAGCAGCCAAAATCAGGGGAACTATGGCTACACCTTC. Translation: CASSQNQGNYGYTF. The V gene is TRBV5-4, the J gene TRBJ1-2, with D tentatively TRBD1 (6 bases). Trimming shortened V by 4 bases and J by 2 bases, and 12 bases separated the two germline ends. The CDR3 contains 14 residues. The germline V gene has CDR1 SGHNT and CDR2 YYREEE (reference sequence).

The chain joins TRBV5-1 to TRBJ2-5, with D perhaps TRBD2 (6 bases). This CDR3 spans 14 amino acids. V was pared by 7 bases and J by 1 base, with 14 bases between. The germline gives CDR1 SGHRS, CDR2 YFSETQ. CDR3 sequence: CASSGRGPQETQYF. The CDR3, as DNA: TGCGCCAGCTCTGGGCGGGGACCCCAAGAGACCCAGTACTTC.

The chain uses TRBV5-5 and TRBJ2-5, with D unresolved. The CDR3 runs to 12 residues. In germline, CDR1 is SGHKS, CDR2 YYEKEE (reference sequence). The germline V and J ends were trimmed by 0 bases and 5 bases, with 5 bases remaining between them. CDR3 loop: CASSLGRETQYF. CDR3 nucleotides: TGTGCCAGCAGCTTGGGTCGGGAGACCCAGTACTTC.